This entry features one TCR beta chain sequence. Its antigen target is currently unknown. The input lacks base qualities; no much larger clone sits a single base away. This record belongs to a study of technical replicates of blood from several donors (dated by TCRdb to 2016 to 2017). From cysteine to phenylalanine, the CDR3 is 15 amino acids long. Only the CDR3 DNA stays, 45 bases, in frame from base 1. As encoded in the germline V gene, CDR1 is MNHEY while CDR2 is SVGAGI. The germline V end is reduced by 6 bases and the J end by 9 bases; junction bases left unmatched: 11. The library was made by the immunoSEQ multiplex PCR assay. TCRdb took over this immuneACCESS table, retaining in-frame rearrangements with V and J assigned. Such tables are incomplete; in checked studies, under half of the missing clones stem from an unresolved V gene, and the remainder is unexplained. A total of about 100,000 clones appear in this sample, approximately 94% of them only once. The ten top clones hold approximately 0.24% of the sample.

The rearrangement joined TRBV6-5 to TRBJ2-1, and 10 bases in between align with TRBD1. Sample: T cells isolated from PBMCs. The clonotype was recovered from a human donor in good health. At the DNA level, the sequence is TGTGCCAGCAGCCAGACTCCTGGGACAGGGGTTGAGCAGTTCTTC. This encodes CASSQTPGTGVEQFF.